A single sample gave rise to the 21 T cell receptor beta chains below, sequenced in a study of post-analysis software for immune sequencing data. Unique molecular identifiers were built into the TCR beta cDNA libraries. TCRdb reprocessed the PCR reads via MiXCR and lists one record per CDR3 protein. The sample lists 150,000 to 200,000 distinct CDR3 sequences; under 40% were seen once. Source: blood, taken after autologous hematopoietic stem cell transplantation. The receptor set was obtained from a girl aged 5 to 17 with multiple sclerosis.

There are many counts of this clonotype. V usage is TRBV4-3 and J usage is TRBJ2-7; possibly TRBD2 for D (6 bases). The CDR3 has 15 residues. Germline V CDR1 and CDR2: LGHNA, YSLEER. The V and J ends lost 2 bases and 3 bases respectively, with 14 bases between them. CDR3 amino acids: CASSQTGLPHYEQYF. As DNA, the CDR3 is TGCGCCAGCAGCCAAACCGGACTACCTCACTACGAGCAGTACTTC.

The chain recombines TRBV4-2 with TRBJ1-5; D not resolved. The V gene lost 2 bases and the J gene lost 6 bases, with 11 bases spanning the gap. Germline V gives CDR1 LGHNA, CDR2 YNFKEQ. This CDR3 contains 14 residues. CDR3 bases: TGTGCCAGCAGCCAAAACCTGGAGGGTCAGCCCCAGCATTTT. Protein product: CASSQNLEGQPQHF.

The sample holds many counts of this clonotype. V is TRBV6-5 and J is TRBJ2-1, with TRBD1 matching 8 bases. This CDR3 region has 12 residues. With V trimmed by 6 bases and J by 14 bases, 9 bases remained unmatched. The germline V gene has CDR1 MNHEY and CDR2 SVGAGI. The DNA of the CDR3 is TGTGCCAGCAGCCTCGCAGGGGGCGAAGAGTTCTTC. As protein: CASSLAGGEEFF.

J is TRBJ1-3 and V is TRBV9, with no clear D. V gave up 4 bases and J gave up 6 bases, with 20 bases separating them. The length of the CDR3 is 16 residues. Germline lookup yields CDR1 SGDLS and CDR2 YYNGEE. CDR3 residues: CASSSPLGGNVNTIYF. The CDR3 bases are TGTGCCAGCAGCTCCCCACTAGGAGGGAACGTAAACACCATATATTTT. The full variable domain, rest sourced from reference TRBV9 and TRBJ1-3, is DSGVTQTPKHLITATGQRVTLRCSPRSGDLSVYWYQQSLDQGLQFLIQYYNGEERAKGNILERFSAQQFPDLHSELNLSSLELGDSALYFCASSSPLGGNVNTIYFGEGSWLTVV.

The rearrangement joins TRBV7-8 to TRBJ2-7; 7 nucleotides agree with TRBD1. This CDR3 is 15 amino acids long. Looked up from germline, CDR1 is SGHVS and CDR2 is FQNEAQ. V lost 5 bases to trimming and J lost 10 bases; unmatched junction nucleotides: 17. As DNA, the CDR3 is TGTGCCAGCAGCCCATATGGAACAGGGGAAGGTAAACAGTACTTC. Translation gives CASSPYGTGEGKQYF. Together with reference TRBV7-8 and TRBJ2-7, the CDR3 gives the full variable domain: GAGVSQSPRYKVAKRGQDVALRCDPISGHVSLFWYQQALGQGPEFLTYFQNEAQLDKSGLPSDRFFAERPEGSVSTLKIQRTQQEDSAVYLCASSPYGTGEGKQYFGPGTRLTVT.

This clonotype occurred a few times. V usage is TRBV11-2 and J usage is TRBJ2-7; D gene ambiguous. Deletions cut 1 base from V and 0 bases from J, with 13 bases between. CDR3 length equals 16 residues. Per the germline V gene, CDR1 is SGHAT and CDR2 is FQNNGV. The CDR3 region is CASSLGGYRSSYEQYF. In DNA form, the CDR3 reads TGTGCCAGCAGCTTAGGCGGCTATAGGAGCTCCTACGAGCAGTACTTC.

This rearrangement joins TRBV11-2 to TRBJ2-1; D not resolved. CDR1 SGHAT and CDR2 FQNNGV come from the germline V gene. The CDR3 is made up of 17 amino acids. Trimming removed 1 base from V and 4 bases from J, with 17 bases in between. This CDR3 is CASSLAYAAGDYNEQFF. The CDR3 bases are TGTGCCAGCAGCTTAGCTTATGCGGCTGGAGATTACAATGAGCAGTTCTTC.

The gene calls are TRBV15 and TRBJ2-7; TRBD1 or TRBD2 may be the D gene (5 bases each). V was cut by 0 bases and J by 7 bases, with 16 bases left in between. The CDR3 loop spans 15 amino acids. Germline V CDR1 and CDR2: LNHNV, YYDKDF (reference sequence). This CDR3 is CATSRDRDAAREQYF. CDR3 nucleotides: TGTGCCACCAGCAGAGATAGGGACGCCGCAAGAGAGCAGTACTTC.

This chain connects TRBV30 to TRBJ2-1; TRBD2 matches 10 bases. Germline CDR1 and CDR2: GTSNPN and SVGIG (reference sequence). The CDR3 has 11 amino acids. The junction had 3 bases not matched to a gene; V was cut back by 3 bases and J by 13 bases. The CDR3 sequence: CAWRGLAEQFF. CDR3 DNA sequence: TGTGCCTGGAGAGGACTAGCGGAACAGTTCTTC.

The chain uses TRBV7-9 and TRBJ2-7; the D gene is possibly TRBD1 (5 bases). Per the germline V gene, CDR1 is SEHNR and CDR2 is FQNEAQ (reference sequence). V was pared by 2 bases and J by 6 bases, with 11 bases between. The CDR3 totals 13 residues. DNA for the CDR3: TGTGCCAGCAGCTTATCGCAGGGTACCGAGCAGTACTTC. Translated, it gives CASSLSQGTEQYF.

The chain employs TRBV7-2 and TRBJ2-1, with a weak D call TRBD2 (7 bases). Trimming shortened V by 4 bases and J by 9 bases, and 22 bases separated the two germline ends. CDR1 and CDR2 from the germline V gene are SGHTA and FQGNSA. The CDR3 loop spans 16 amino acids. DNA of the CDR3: TGTGCCAGCAGCTCCACCCAGGGAGGGGGGGCTGGTGAGCAGTTCTTC. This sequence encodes CASSSTQGGGAGEQFF.

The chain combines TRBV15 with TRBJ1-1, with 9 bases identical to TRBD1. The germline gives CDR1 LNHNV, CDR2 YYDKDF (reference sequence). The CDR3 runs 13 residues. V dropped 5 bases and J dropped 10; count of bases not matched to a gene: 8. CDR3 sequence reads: CATSPDRGYGAFF. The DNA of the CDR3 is TGTGCCACCAGCCCGGACAGGGGATACGGAGCTTTCTTT.

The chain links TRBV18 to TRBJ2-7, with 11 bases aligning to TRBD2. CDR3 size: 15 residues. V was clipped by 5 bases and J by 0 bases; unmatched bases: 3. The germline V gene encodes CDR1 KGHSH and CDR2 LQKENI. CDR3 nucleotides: TGTGCCAGCTCAGTGGGACTAGCGGACTCCTACGAGCAGTACTTC. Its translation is CASSVGLADSYEQYF.

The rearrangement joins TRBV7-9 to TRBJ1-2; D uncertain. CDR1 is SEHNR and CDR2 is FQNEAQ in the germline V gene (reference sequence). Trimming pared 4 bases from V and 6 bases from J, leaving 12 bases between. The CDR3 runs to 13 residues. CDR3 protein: CASSSPSGDGYTF. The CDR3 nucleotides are TGTGCCAGCAGCTCTCCCTCCGGTGATGGCTACACCTTC.

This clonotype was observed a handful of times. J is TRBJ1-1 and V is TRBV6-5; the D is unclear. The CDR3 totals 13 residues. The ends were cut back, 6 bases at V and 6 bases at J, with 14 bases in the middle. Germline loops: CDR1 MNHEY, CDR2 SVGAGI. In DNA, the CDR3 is TGTGCCAGCAGCCCTAACCTGGTGGCTGAAGCTTTCTTT. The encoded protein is CASSPNLVAEAFF.

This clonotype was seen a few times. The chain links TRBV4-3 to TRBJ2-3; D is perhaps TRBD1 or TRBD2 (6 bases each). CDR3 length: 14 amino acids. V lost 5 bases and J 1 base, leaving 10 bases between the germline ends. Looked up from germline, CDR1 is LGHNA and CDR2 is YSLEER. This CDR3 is CASSTRGGTDTQYF. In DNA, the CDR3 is TGCGCCAGCAGCACTAGGGGGGGCACAGATACGCAGTATTTT.

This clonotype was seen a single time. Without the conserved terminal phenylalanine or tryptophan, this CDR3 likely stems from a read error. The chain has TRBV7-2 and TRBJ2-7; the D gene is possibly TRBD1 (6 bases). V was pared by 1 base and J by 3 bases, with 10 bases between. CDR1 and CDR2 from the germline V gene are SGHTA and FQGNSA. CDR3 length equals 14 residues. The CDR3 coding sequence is TGTGCCAGCAGCTTAGGCTACAGGGACTACGAGCAGTACTGC. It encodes CASSLGYRDYEQYC.

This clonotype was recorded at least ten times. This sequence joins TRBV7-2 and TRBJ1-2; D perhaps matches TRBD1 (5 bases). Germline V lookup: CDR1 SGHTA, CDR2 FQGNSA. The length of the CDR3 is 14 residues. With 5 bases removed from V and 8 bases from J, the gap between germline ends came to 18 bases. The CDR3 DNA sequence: TGTGCCAGCAGCCCGCTTGGGGGAATAGGCGGCTACACCTTC. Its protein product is CASSPLGGIGGYTF.

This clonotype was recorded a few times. The CDR3 is CASSLVREETQYF. DNA of the CDR3: TGTGCCAGCAGCTTAGTACGGGAAGAGACCCAGTACTTC. The J gene is TRBJ2-5, the V gene TRBV7-3, with unresolved D. The CDR3 extends over 13 amino acids. Trimming pared 2 bases from V and 3 bases from J, leaving 7 bases between. Germline V gives CDR1 SGHTA, CDR2 FQGTGA.

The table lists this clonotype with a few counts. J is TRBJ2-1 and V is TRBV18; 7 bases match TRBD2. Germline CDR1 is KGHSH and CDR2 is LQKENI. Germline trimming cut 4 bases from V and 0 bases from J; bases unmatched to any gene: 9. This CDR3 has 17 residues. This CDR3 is CASSRTSGASSYNEQFF. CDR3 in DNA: TGTGCCAGCTCACGTACGAGCGGGGCTAGCTCCTACAATGAGCAGTTCTTC.

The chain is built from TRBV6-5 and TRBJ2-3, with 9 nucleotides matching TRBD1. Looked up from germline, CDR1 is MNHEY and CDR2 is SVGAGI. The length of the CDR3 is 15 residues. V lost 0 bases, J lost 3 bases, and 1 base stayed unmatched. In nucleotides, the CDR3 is TGTGCCAGCAGTTACTCGGGACAGGGAACAGATACGCAGTATTTT. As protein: CASSYSGQGTDTQYF.